This T cell receptor (beta chain) was retrieved from a study of T cell responses to AZD1222 COVID-19 vaccine. Study-level results: Donors were chiefly white British, with a greater number of females, and clonal diversity was perhaps underestimated.

This CDR3 region has 15 residues. Germline CDR1 and CDR2: MNHEY and SVGEGT. The V and J ends lost 6 bases and 2 bases respectively, with 13 bases between them. Regarding this clone: Its antigen is not identified.

Here immunoSEQ multiplex PCR was the method, and the copy in TCRdb shows in-frame clones only, minus some. The table lists under 200,000 clones, roughly 92% of them singletons. The rearrangement links TRBV6-2 or TRBV6-3 to TRBJ1-4, with D possibly TRBD1 on 5 matching bases. This TCR was recovered from an adult in good health. The material was peripheral blood, obtained on day 0 of AZD1222 vaccination. The CDR3 nucleotides read TGTGCCAGCAGCCCTAGGCGGGGGACTAATGAAAAACTGTTTTTT. Translated: CASSPRRGTNEKLFF.